What follows are 22 T cell receptor beta chains derived from one specimen sequenced in a study of blood T cells in healthy people across ages. The second PCR ran roughly 7 to 11 cycles with a sample-barcoded 5' primer and J-beta primers. TCRdb fed the 5' RACE reads into MiXCR, producing one record per CDR3 protein. The data hold around 670,000 distinct CDR3 sequences, with about 30% observed a single time. The sample taken for sequencing was blood. The receptors were sampled from a woman older than 75 in good health.

This clonotype was counted many times. The V call is TRBV7-6, the J call TRBJ2-7; TRBD1 is a possible D gene (5 bases). CDR3 length equals 13 residues. Trimming took 3 bases from V and 6 from J, leaving 12 bases between them. CDR1 and CDR2 (germline): SGHVS, FNYEAQ. CDR3 amino acids: CASSLKGRGEQYF. The CDR3 nucleotides are TGTGCCAGCAGCTTGAAGGGGCGAGGCGAGCAGTACTTC.

In this sample, this clonotype turned up a few times. The chain recombines TRBV6-1 with TRBJ2-3; 10 nucleotides line up with TRBD2. V dropped 4 bases and J dropped 2; count of bases not matched to a gene: 6. This CDR3 spans 16 amino acids. Germline CDR1 and CDR2: MNHNS and SASEGT. Written as DNA, the CDR3 is TGTGCCAGCAGTGTAGAGCTAGCGGGGGTCACAGATACGCAGTATTTT. Residues: CASSVELAGVTDTQYF.

This clonotype was observed many times. The chain couples TRBV29-1 to TRBJ2-5; 10 nucleotides align to TRBD2. CDR3 size: 13 residues. Trimming cost V 7 bases and J 1 base; bases outside gene matches: 3. CDR1 is SQVTM, CDR2 ANQGSEA, per germline. CDR3 loop: CSAAGGFQETQYF. The CDR3, as DNA: TGCAGCGCAGCGGGGGGGTTCCAAGAGACCCAGTACTTC. Full variable domain (missing parts from reference TRBV29-1 and TRBJ2-5): SAVISQKPSRDICQRGTSLTIQCQVDSQVTMMFWYRQQPGQSLTLIATANQGSEATYESGFVIDKFPISRPNLTFSTLTVSNMSPEDSSIYLCSAAGGFQETQYFGPGTRLLVL.

This clonotype was found many times. The chain couples TRBV20-1 to TRBJ2-5; the D is unclear. Per the germline V gene, CDR1 is DFQATT and CDR2 is SNEGSKA (reference sequence). Trimming left V 8 bases short and J 2 bases short, with 12 bases between. This CDR3 spans 12 amino acids. The CDR3 is CSTTGPQETQYF. For the CDR3, the DNA is TGCAGTACCACCGGGCCACAAGAGACCCAGTACTTC.

Points on this clonotype: A much larger clonotype is one base distant, so this may be a read error. CDR3: CASSLIGVDEQYF. The DNA of the CDR3 is TGCGCCAGCAGCTTAATAGGGGTGGATGAGCAGTACTTC. This sequence joins TRBV5-1 and TRBJ2-5; a possible D gene is TRBD1 (5 bases). The CDR3 runs to 13 residues. Germline lookup yields CDR1 SGHRS and CDR2 YFSETQ. V lost 2 bases and J 11 bases, leaving 16 bases between the germline ends.

This clonotype was detected only once. A much larger clone lies one base from this, so it may be a read error. The gene calls are TRBV20-1 and TRBJ2-3, with 10 bases identical to TRBD2. The J segment lost 5 bases and the V segment lost 3 bases, leaving 8 bases of the junction unmatched. CDR1 is DFQATT and CDR2 is SNEGSKA in the germline V gene (reference sequence). CDR3 length: 15 amino acids. The CDR3 DNA reads as TGCAGTGCTAGCCAGAGCGGGGGGGTTGGAGATACGCAGTATTTT. Translation gives CSASQSGGVGDTQYF.

This clonotype was picked up a small number of times. A much larger clone sits a single nucleotide away, making a read error possible. V usage is TRBV4-2 and J usage is TRBJ2-5; 10 bases are shared with TRBD2. The CDR3 is made up of 15 amino acids. Per the germline V gene, CDR1 is LGHNA and CDR2 is YNFKEQ. CDR3 DNA: TGTGCCGGCAGCCAAGTTAGCGGGGGGACGGAGACCCAGTACTTC. Protein sequence: CAGSQVSGGTETQYF.

With respect to this clonotype: A much larger clone differs by one base, so this may be a read error. The chain couples TRBV28 to TRBJ2-1, with a possible D match to TRBD1 (6 bases). There are 13 residues in the CDR3. V was shortened by 8 bases and J by 15 bases, with 23 bases between the two germline ends. The V gene's germline CDR1 is MDHEN and CDR2 SYDVKM. The DNA of the CDR3 is TGTGCCAGCGGAACAGGGATTCTTCTTGGGTCGTTCTTC. It translates to CASGTGILLGSFF.

There are many counts of this clonotype. V gene TRBV7-2 combines with J gene TRBJ1-1; D ambiguous. Germline CDR1 is SGHTA and CDR2 is FQGNSA. V gave up 5 bases and J gave up 5 bases, with 15 bases separating them. The CDR3 consists of 14 residues. CDR3 DNA: TGTGCCAGCAGCCTCCGGGCCCCAGTGACTGAAGCTTTCTTT. Translated, it gives CASSLRAPVTEAFF.

This clonotype has only a few counts. The gene calls are TRBV30 and TRBJ2-5; a weak D match, TRBD1 (6 bases). From germline, CDR1 is GTSNPN and CDR2 SVGIG (reference sequence). V was trimmed by 0 bases and J by 5 bases, leaving 34 bases between them. The CDR3 extends over 21 amino acids. CDR3 DNA sequence: TGTGCCTGGAGTGTATTGGCCACAGGGACCCCCAGGGGCCAGAAAGTGGAGACCCAGTACTTC. Protein: CAWSVLATGTPRGQKVETQYF. The variable domain in full, completed from reference TRBV30 and TRBJ2-5, reads SQTIHQWPATLVQPVGSPLSLECTVEGTSNPNLYWYRQAAGRGLQLLFYSVGIGQISSEVPQNLSASRPQDRQFILSSKKLLLSDSGFYLCAWSVLATGTPRGQKVETQYFGPGTRLLVL.

The rearrangement joins TRBV7-3 to TRBJ2-6, with 7 bases fitting TRBD1. This CDR3 comprises 21 residues. V lost 0 bases to trimming and J lost 2 bases; unmatched junction nucleotides: 16. From germline, CDR1 is SGHTA and CDR2 FQGTGA. This chain's CDR3 is CASSLTDRRVATRTGANVLTF. CDR3 nucleotide sequence: TGTGCCAGCAGCTTAACGGACAGGCGAGTAGCAACTCGAACTGGGGCCAACGTCCTGACTTTC. Looking up the rest from reference TRBV7-3 and TRBJ2-6 gives the full variable domain: GAGVSQTPSNKVTEKGKYVELRCDPISGHTALYWYRQSLGQGPEFLIYFQGTGAADDSGLPNDRFFAVRPEGSVSTLKIQRTERGDSAVYLCASSLTDRRVATRTGANVLTFGAGSRLTVL.

This chain connects TRBV6-5 to TRBJ1-5, with 8 bases identical to TRBD1. The CDR3 sequence is 16 residues long. Looked up from germline, CDR1 is MNHEY and CDR2 is SVGAGI. Unmatched junction bases numbered 17, after V lost 6 bases and J lost 10 bases. The CDR3 sequence is CASSRQGSTLESPQHF. CDR3 sequence (DNA): TGTGCCAGCAGCCGACAGGGGTCCACGTTGGAAAGCCCCCAGCATTTT.

With respect to this clonotype: A much larger clone differs from this one at a single base, so this may be a read error. The chain uses TRBV20-1 and TRBJ2-3; 8 nucleotides match TRBD1. Germline V gives CDR1 DFQATT, CDR2 SNEGSKA (reference sequence). This CDR3 is 14 amino acids long. DNA of the CDR3: TGCAGTGCTAGAGATCCAGGGGGCACAGATACGCTGTATTTT. It encodes CSARDPGGTDTLYF.

This sequence joins TRBV13 and TRBJ2-5, with D hard to call. Germline V lookup: CDR1 PRHDT, CDR2 FYEKMQ (reference sequence). Trimming removed 1 base from V and 1 base from J, with 7 bases in between. The CDR3 length is 14 residues. Here the CDR3 reads CASSLDSIQETQYF. The CDR3, as DNA: TGTGCCAGCAGCTTAGACAGCATCCAAGAGACCCAGTACTTC.

J is TRBJ2-5 and V is TRBV20-1, with a weak D call TRBD2 (6 bases). Trimming cost V 6 bases and J 11 bases, with 16 bases left between them. The CDR3 covers 11 residues. In germline, CDR1 is DFQATT, CDR2 SNEGSKA (reference sequence). CDR3 sequence (DNA): TGCAGTGCCGGGGGTGATAATGAGCAGTACTTC. Translating it yields CSAGGDNEQYF.

Details on this clonotype: Given a much more abundant clone one base away, this may be a read error. The chain recombines TRBV20-1 with TRBJ2-4; D perhaps matches TRBD1 (5 bases). V was trimmed by 0 bases and J by 15 bases, leaving 21 bases between them. The CDR3 has 14 residues. In germline, CDR1 is DFQATT, CDR2 SNEGSKA (reference sequence). CDR3 bases: TGCAGTGCTAGAGATCAGGGTTATTTTGACGAGCGGTACTTC. Protein product: CSARDQGYFDERYF.

This clonotype was seen at least ten times. V and J are TRBV9 and TRBJ1-5; TRBD1 might be the D (6 bases). Trimming stripped 0 bases from V and 5 bases from J, with 12 bases between. The CDR3 has 15 residues. Germline lookup yields CDR1 SGDLS and CDR2 YYNGEE. CDR3 region: CASSVDGGAYQPQHF. The CDR3 DNA follows: TGTGCCAGCAGCGTAGATGGGGGCGCGTATCAGCCCCAGCATTTT.

On this clonotype: A much larger clone is a single base away; this may be a read error. The rearrangement uses TRBV6-1 and TRBJ2-3; D is perhaps TRBD1 or TRBD2 (5 bases each). The CDR3 consists of 15 residues. CDR1 and CDR2 (germline): MNHNS, SASEGT. V shed 6 bases and J shed 3 bases, with 16 bases lying between them. The CDR3 protein is CASRDRGRVTDTQYF. The CDR3 nucleotides read TGTGCCAGCAGAGATCGGGGCAGGGTAACAGATACGCAGTATTTT.

This clonotype was observed many times. This sequence joins TRBV11-2 and TRBJ1-5, with 7 bases aligning to TRBD1. J lost 8 bases, V lost 5 bases, and 15 bases had no gene match. Germline CDR1 reads SGHAT; CDR2 reads FQNNGV. CDR3 length equals 16 residues. CDR3 protein: CASSARTGVGVEPQHF. For the CDR3, the DNA is TGTGCCAGCAGCGCCCGTACAGGGGTTGGGGTAGAGCCCCAGCATTTT.

V and J are TRBV24-1 and TRBJ2-7; D might be TRBD1 (6 bases). The CDR3 consists of 13 residues. The V gene lost 7 bases and the J gene lost 7 bases, with 16 bases spanning the gap. Germline V CDR1 and CDR2: KGHDR, SFDVKD. CDR3 sequence (DNA): TGTGCCACCAGCGACTCGGACAGCGATGAGCAGTACTTC. This sequence encodes CATSDSDSDEQYF.

There are a few counts of this clonotype. A read error may explain this, as a much larger clone is one base away. The chain has TRBV7-9 and TRBJ2-7; the D is unclear. The germline gives CDR1 SEHNR, CDR2 FQNEAQ (reference sequence). The CDR3 spans 13 residues. For the CDR3, the DNA is TGTACCAGCAGCCCCGCTGGACCGGGCCAGCAGTACTTC. Amino acid sequence: CTSSPAGPGQQYF.

V usage is TRBV27 and J usage is TRBJ1-5; D is unresolved. This CDR3 has 13 residues. CDR1 and CDR2 (germline): MNHEY, SMNVEV (reference sequence). The V gene lost 4 bases and the J gene lost 7 bases, with 11 bases spanning the gap. The DNA of the CDR3 is TGTGCCAGCAGTTCGGATAGTCGACAGCCCCAGCATTTT. Protein sequence: CASSSDSRQPQHF.